A selection of T cell receptor beta chains follows, all from one sample in a study of CD8 T cells in ankylosing spondylitis. Using its own MiXCR run on the 5' RACE reads, TCRdb lists one record per CDR3 protein. This sample carries just over 350,000 distinct CDR3 sequences, 20% to 25% of them seen once, and the ten largest clones take about 12%. Sequenced: blood, either unsorted or a sorted T cell fraction (not recorded which). The receptors derive from a male donor with ankylosing spondylitis or in good health (not recorded which). Both conserved end residues are trimmed from each CDR3.

>TRBV9|TRBJ1-1|11
ASSVGPGLEAF
>TRBV25-1|TRBJ2-5|14
ASSEDSGGFRETQY
>TRBV10-3|TRBJ2-5|12
AISESGVQETQY
>TRBV7-2|TRBJ2-2|13
ASSLVDKNTGELF
>TRBV9|TRBJ2-7|10
AISDGTYEQY
>TRBV27|TRBJ2-3|13
ASSLGGSFTDTQY
>TRBV11-2|TRBJ2-5|15
ASSLGGTSGLQETQY
>TRBV20-1|TRBJ2-7|11
SAQQGDSYEQY
>TRBV12-3/TRBV12-4|TRBJ2-7|13
ASSPRQGTGYEQY
>TRBV12-3/TRBV12-4|TRBJ2-1|13
ASSRSGPTYNEQF
>TRBV15|TRBJ1-5|10
ATNEGSQPQH
>TRBV5-6|TRBJ2-7|13
ASSGWGQGSYEQY
>TRBV6-1|TRBJ2-3|14
ASTRTGVGSFPTQY
>TRBV12-3/TRBV12-4|TRBJ2-1|11
ASSGTSGGEQF
>TRBV29-1|TRBJ2-5|13
SVELASGGWETQY
>TRBV7-3|TRBJ2-1|13
ASSLGLAAYNEQF
>TRBV5-1|TRBJ1-2|14
ASSLVQGEDIYGYT
>TRBV25-1|TRBJ2-4|13
ASSDPRGAKNIQY
>TRBV29-1|TRBJ2-3|14
SVPDRDSPSTDTQY
>TRBV29-1|TRBJ2-1|11
SGRTGDPHEQF